The 29 T cell receptor beta chains below come from one sample, sequenced in a study of cytomegalovirus exposure and HLA in healthy donors. The PCR used 60 Vbeta and 13 Jbeta primers. Data came from immunoSEQ multiplex PCR; TCRdb stores just in-frame clones and leaves some out. The sample holds 180,000 or so clones, 86% seen once. Specimen: PBMCs. These receptors all stem from a woman in her 30s in good health and CMV-seronegative.

The rearrangement links TRBV6-6 to TRBJ2-5; 7 bases agree with TRBD1. Gene TRBJ2-7 matches the end of the DNA better, so the J call may be wrong. Germline V gene lookup returns CDR1 MNHNY and CDR2 SVGAGI (reference sequence). The CDR3 extends over 15 amino acids. In nucleotides, the CDR3 is TGTGCCAGCAGTTACTCCCCTCGACAGGGCTACGAGCAGTACTTC. Translated: CASSYSPRQGYEQYF.

CDR3 DNA sequence: TGTGCCAGCACCCTTAAACAGACCCCTTCCTACAATGAGCAGTTCTTC. Amino acids: CASTLKQTPSYNEQFF. The rearrangement joins TRBV6-6 to TRBJ2-1; D is ambiguous. This CDR3 comprises 16 residues. The V and J ends lost 7 bases and 1 base respectively, with 17 bases between them. Germline loops: CDR1 MNHNY, CDR2 SVGAGI (reference sequence).

The rearrangement links TRBV5-1 to TRBJ2-1, with D perhaps matching TRBD2 (6 bases). The CDR3 length is 15 residues. The germline V gene has CDR1 SGHRS and CDR2 YFSETQ. V was shortened by 4 bases and J by 0 bases, with 11 bases between the two germline ends. This CDR3 is CASSPLRGSYNEQFF. The DNA of the CDR3 is TGCGCCAGCAGCCCCTTGCGGGGCTCCTACAATGAGCAGTTCTTC.

A single count supports this clone. The chain couples TRBV7-9 to TRBJ2-3; the match to TRBD2 covers 10 bases. Trimming took 4 bases from V and 4 from J; bases not matched to a gene: 8. This CDR3 comprises 16 residues. Germline lookup yields CDR1 SEHNR and CDR2 FQNEAQ (reference sequence). The CDR3 region is CASSSTSGGAADTQYF. The CDR3 nucleotides read TGTGCCAGCAGCTCTACCAGCGGGGGGGCGGCAGATACGCAGTATTTT. Variable domain in full (rest from reference TRBV7-9 and TRBJ2-3): DTGVSQNPRHKITKRGQNVTFRCDPISEHNRLYWYRQTLGQGPEFLTYFQNEAQLEKSRLLSDRFSAERPKGSFSTLEIQRTEQGDSAMYLCASSSTSGGAADTQYFGPGTRLTVL.

This chain uses TRBV19 with TRBJ2-7; 8 nucleotides agree with TRBD1. The V segment lost 9 bases and the J segment 7 bases; nucleotides outside the gene matches: 11. This CDR3 has 13 amino acids. From germline, CDR1 is LNHDA and CDR2 SQIVND (reference sequence). The CDR3 loop reads CASRGQGRREQYF. The CDR3 DNA reads TGTGCCAGCCGTGGACAGGGAAGGAGAGAGCAGTACTTC. The complete variable domain, with remaining parts taken from reference TRBV19 and TRBJ2-7, reads DGGITQSPKYLFRKEGQNVTLSCEQNLNHDAMYWYRQDPGQGLRLIYYSQIVNDFQKGDIAEGYSVSREKKESFPLTVTSAQKNPTAFYLCASRGQGRREQYFGPGTRLTVT.

The CDR3 loop reads CASSTRQGQDTQYF. CDR3 coding DNA: TGCGCCAGCAGCACCAGACAGGGACAAGATACGCAGTATTTT. The chain is built from TRBV4-1 and TRBJ2-3; TRBD1 matches at 7 bases. The CDR3 is 14 residues long. Germline CDR1 reads MGHRA; CDR2 reads YSYEKL. Unmatched junction bases numbered 7, after V lost 5 bases and J lost 5 bases.

V gene TRBV5-1 combines with J gene TRBJ1-1; the match to TRBD1 covers 9 bases. Germline CDR1 reads SGHRS; CDR2 reads YFSETQ. V was pared by 0 bases and J by 4 bases, with 7 bases of the junction left unmatched. This CDR3 is 16 amino acids long. This chain's CDR3 is CASSLVTGGAGTEAFF. The CDR3 DNA follows: TGCGCCAGCAGCTTGGTAACAGGGGGCGCGGGCACTGAAGCTTTCTTT.

The chain is built from TRBV28 and TRBJ1-2; D is undetermined. Trimming removed 2 bases from V and 2 bases from J, with 15 bases in between. This CDR3 spans 16 amino acids. Germline CDR1 reads MDHEN; CDR2 reads SYDVKM. The CDR3 coding sequence is TGTGCCAGCAGTTTACCGGGGATCGGGTTCAACTATGGCTACACCTTC. Amino acids: CASSLPGIGFNYGYTF.

The genes are TRBV2 and TRBJ2-2; D is perhaps TRBD2 (5 bases). In germline, CDR1 is SNHLY, CDR2 FYNNEI. The V and J ends lost 3 bases and 6 bases respectively, with 14 bases between them. This CDR3 is built from 15 residues. CDR3 sequence: CASSDGGRGPGELFF. The CDR3 bases are TGTGCCAGCAGTGATGGTGGGAGAGGTCCCGGGGAGCTGTTTTTT.

V usage is TRBV4-1 and J usage is TRBJ1-4; 7 bases are a match to TRBD1. The CDR3 is 15 amino acids. Trimming took 4 bases from V and 2 from J; bases not matched to a gene: 4. The V gene's germline CDR1 is MGHRA and CDR2 YSYEKL. CDR3 DNA sequence: TGCGCCAGCAGCCGCCCACAGGGGACTAATGAAAAACTGTTTTTT. This encodes CASSRPQGTNEKLFF.

This chain's CDR3 is CASSLEQGSNEKLFF. CDR3 DNA sequence: TGCGCCAGCAGCCTAGAACAGGGTTCTAATGAAAAACTGTTTTTT. J is TRBJ1-4 and V is TRBV5-1; D is possibly TRBD1 (6 bases). The CDR3 runs 15 residues. The germline V gene encodes CDR1 SGHRS and CDR2 YFSETQ. V dropped 4 bases and J dropped 3 bases, with 13 bases sitting between them.

Regarding this clone: Other DNA sequences of this sample code for an identical CDR3. This chain links TRBV5-1 with TRBJ2-3, with D possibly being TRBD2 (6 bases). The V gene's germline CDR1 is SGHRS and CDR2 YFSETQ. Trimming shortened V by 0 bases and J by 4 bases, and 9 bases separated the two germline ends. The CDR3 sequence is 14 residues long. The CDR3 loop reads CASSLAGGPDTQYF. CDR3 sequence (DNA): TGCGCCAGCAGCTTGGCCGGGGGACCAGATACGCAGTATTTT. The complete variable domain, with remaining parts taken from reference TRBV5-1 and TRBJ2-3, reads KAGVTQTPRYLIKTRGQQVTLSCSPISGHRSVSWYQQTPGQGLQFLFEYFSETQRNKGNFPGRFSGRQFSNSRSEMNVSTLELGDSALYLCASSLAGGPDTQYFGPGTRLTVL.

This chain uses TRBV19 with TRBJ2-5, with D perhaps matching TRBD1 (6 bases). The CDR3 length is 14 residues. V was pared by 5 bases and J by 3 bases, with 13 bases between. The germline CDR1 and CDR2 sequences are LNHDA and SQIVND (reference sequence). In nucleotides, the CDR3 is TGTGCCAGTAGTCCCTGGACAGAAAAAGAGACCCAGTACTTC. Translated, it gives CASSPWTEKETQYF.

The rearrangement links TRBV5-6 to TRBJ2-2, with a tentative D call TRBD2 (6 bases). V lost 0 bases, J lost 2 bases, and 11 bases lay in between. Germline V gene data show CDR1 as SGHDT and CDR2 as YYEEEE. The CDR3 is 16 residues long. CDR3 loop: CASSLDSGSNTGELFF. DNA of the CDR3: TGTGCCAGCAGCTTGGATTCCGGGAGCAACACCGGGGAGCTGTTTTTT.

V is TRBV28 and J is TRBJ2-1; the D is unclear. The CDR3 spans 15 residues. V was pared by 4 bases and J by 2 bases, with 12 bases between. The V gene's germline CDR1 is MDHEN and CDR2 SYDVKM. The CDR3 DNA reads as TGTGCCAGCAGTTGGCCCGCTGAGGCCTACAATGAGCAGTTCTTC. Translating it yields CASSWPAEAYNEQFF. Using reference TRBV28 and TRBJ2-1 for the parts outside the CDR3, the full variable domain is DVKVTQSSRYLVKRTGEKVFLECVQDMDHENMFWYRQDPGLGLRLIYFSYDVKMKEKGDIPEGYSVSREKKERFSLILESASTNQTSMYLCASSWPAEAYNEQFFGPGTRLTVL.

The chain's CDR3 is CASSLGGGASGEQFF. The CDR3 bases are TGTGCCAGCAGCCTAGGCGGGGGGGCTTCTGGTGAGCAGTTCTTC. The genes are TRBV5-4 and TRBJ2-1; 9 positions match TRBD2. The germline V gene encodes CDR1 SGHNT and CDR2 YYREEE (reference sequence). Trimming took 4 bases from V and 9 from J; bases not matched to a gene: 11. CDR3 length: 15 residues.

The V gene is TRBV6-5, the J gene TRBJ2-1; D may be TRBD2 (5 bases). Germline assignment: CDR1 MNHEY and CDR2 SVGAGI. The V and J ends lost 6 bases and 9 bases respectively, with 18 bases between them. The CDR3 covers 14 residues. This CDR3 is CASSSGQFRGEQFF. CDR3 DNA: TGTGCCAGCAGCTCGGGTCAATTCCGGGGTGAGCAGTTCTTC.

V usage is TRBV6-4 and J usage is TRBJ2-6, with D possibly being TRBD1 (5 bases). The V end lost 0 bases, the J end lost 4 bases, and 13 bases lay between the germline ends. The CDR3 has 17 amino acids. Germline V gene lookup returns CDR1 MRHNA and CDR2 SNTAGT. This CDR3 reads CASSDSWSGPGANVLTF. CDR3 in DNA: TGTGCCAGCAGTGACTCGTGGTCAGGGCCCGGGGCCAACGTCCTGACTTTC.

The V and J genes are TRBV29-1 and TRBJ1-1, with TRBD1 as a possible D gene (5 bases). Trimming took 5 bases from V and 6 from J, leaving 16 bases between them. This CDR3 contains 13 residues. Germline CDR1 and CDR2: SQVTM and ANQGSEA. CDR3 amino acids: CSVMTVLGAEAFF. CDR3 nucleotide sequence: TGCAGCGTTATGACAGTCCTTGGCGCTGAAGCTTTCTTT.

The chain is built from TRBV14 and TRBJ1-2, with D hard to call. This CDR3 is 15 amino acids long. Germline lookup yields CDR1 SGHDN and CDR2 FVKESK. V lost 4 bases and J 4 bases, leaving 16 bases between the germline ends. The CDR3 region is CASSLTGGTRYGYTF. As DNA, the CDR3 is TGTGCCAGCAGCCTCACCGGCGGAACTCGCTATGGCTACACCTTC.

The chain has TRBV2 and TRBJ2-2; 8 nucleotides agree with TRBD2. This CDR3 contains 13 residues. Trimming cost V 10 bases and J 6 bases; bases outside gene matches: 7. Per the germline V gene, CDR1 is SNHLY and CDR2 is FYNNEI. DNA of the CDR3: TGTGCCATCCTGACTAGCGATGCCGGGGAGCTGTTTTTT. Protein product: CAILTSDAGELFF. Filled out from reference TRBV2 and TRBJ2-2, the complete variable domain reads EPEVTQTPSHQVTQMGQEVILRCVPISNHLYFYWYRQILGQKVEFLVSFYNNEISEKSEIFDDQFSVERPDGSNFTLKIRSTKLEDSAMYFCAILTSDAGELFFGEGSRLTVL.

The V and J genes are TRBV4-1 and TRBJ2-7, with D tentatively TRBD1 (5 bases). The CDR3 length is 15 residues. Germline loops: CDR1 MGHRA, CDR2 YSYEKL. V was cut by 0 bases and J by 2 bases, with 11 bases left in between. CDR3 nucleotides: TGCGCCAGCAGCCAAGATTCAGGGAAAGCCTACGAGCAGTACTTC. As protein: CASSQDSGKAYEQYF.

This clone was recorded only once. This chain uses TRBV4-1 with TRBJ1-4; D perhaps matches TRBD1 (5 bases). The CDR3 extends over 16 amino acids. Germline V lookup: CDR1 MGHRA, CDR2 YSYEKL. Trimming pared 4 bases from V and 8 bases from J, leaving 20 bases between. The CDR3 DNA reads TGCGCCAGCAGCCGAAGCAGGGTCCTTGAGCACGAAAAACTGTTTTTT. Translating it yields CASSRSRVLEHEKLFF.

Points on this clone: An end of the junction differs from the germline gene, which may be a read error. The V call is TRBV7-7, the J call TRBJ2-1; TRBD2 is a possible D gene (7 bases). Germline loops: CDR1 SSHAT, CDR2 FNYEAQ (reference sequence). This CDR3 comprises 13 residues. CDR3 in amino acids: CASSFGGRNEQFF. DNA of the CDR3: TGTGCTAGCAGCTTCGGGGGGCGGAATGAGCAGTTCTTC.

The V gene is TRBV10-3, the J gene TRBJ1-1; weak D call: TRBD1 (5 bases). Trimming took 1 base from V and 3 from J, leaving 9 bases between them. The CDR3 is made up of 14 amino acids. The germline V gene encodes CDR1 ENHRY and CDR2 SYGVKD. CDR3 amino acids: CAISEFSTDTEAFF. CDR3 bases: TGTGCCATCAGTGAGTTTTCGACAGACACTGAAGCTTTCTTT.

DNA of the CDR3: TGTGCCAGCAGCTTAGGAGGCGGGAGCGGCGGTGAGACCCAGTACTTC. This translates into CASSLGGGSGGETQYF. The rearrangement uses TRBV11-3 and TRBJ2-5; 7 nucleotides align to TRBD2. The germline V gene has CDR1 SGHNT and CDR2 YENEEA. J was trimmed by 5 bases and V by 1 base; bases with no gene match: 10. This CDR3 spans 16 amino acids. Using reference TRBV11-3 and TRBJ2-5 for the parts outside the CDR3, the full variable domain is EAGVVQSPRYKIIEKKQPVAFWCNPISGHNTLYWYLQNLGQGPELLIRYENEEAVDDSQLPKDRFSAERLKGVDSTLKIQPAELGDSAVYLCASSLGGGSGGETQYFGPGTRLLVL.

The chain uses TRBV6-7 and TRBJ2-1; possible D gene TRBD2, 5 bases. TRBV6-7 carries the ORF label, with uncertain function. The CDR3 is 17 amino acids. The V and J ends lost 4 bases and 7 bases respectively, with 23 bases between them. CDR3 DNA: TGTGCCAGCAGTTCCCCGCTCCCGGACTCCCTCATTAATGAGCAGTTCTTC. Its protein product is CASSSPLPDSLINEQFF.

This rearrangement joins TRBV6-1 to TRBJ2-3, with TRBD2 matching over 8 bases. The CDR3 consists of 14 residues. The V gene's germline CDR1 is MNHNS and CDR2 SASEGT. Trimming removed 3 bases from V and 4 bases from J; junction bases left unmatched: 3. For the CDR3, the DNA is TGTGCCAGCAGTGATGGGACTAGTGCAGATACGCAGTATTTT. Encoded protein: CASSDGTSADTQYF.

The J gene is TRBJ2-1, the V gene TRBV5-1; tentatively, D is TRBD2 (5 bases). The CDR3 is made up of 14 amino acids. V lost 5 bases and J 7 bases, leaving 16 bases between the germline ends. The germline CDR1 and CDR2 sequences are SGHRS and YFSETQ. The CDR3 loop reads CASRVWSGGNEQFF. CDR3 coding DNA: TGCGCCAGCAGAGTCTGGAGCGGTGGGAATGAGCAGTTCTTC.